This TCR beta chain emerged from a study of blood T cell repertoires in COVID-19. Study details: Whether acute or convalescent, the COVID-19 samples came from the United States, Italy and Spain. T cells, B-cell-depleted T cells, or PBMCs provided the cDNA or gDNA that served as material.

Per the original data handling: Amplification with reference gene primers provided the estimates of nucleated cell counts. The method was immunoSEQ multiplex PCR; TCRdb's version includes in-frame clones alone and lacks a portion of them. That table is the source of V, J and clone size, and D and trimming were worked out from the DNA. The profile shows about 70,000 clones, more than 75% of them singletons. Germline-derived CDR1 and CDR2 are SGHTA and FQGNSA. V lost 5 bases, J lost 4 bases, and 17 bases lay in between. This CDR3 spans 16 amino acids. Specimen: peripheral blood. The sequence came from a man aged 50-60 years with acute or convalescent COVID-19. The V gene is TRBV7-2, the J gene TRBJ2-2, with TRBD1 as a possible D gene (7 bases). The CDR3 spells CASSRGTDAFTGELFF. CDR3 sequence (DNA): TGTGCCAGCAGCCGGGGGACAGATGCTTTCACCGGGGAGCTGTTTTTT.